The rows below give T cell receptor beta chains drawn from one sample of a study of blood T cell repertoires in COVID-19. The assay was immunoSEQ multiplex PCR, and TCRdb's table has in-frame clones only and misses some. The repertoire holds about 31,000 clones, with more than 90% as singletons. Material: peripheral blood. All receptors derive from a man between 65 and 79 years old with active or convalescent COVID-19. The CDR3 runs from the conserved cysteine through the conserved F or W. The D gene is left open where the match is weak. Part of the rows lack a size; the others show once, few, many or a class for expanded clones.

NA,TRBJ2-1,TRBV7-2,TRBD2,CASSGGGVYEQFF,TGTGCCAGCAGCGGCGGGGGGGTCTATGAGCAGTTCTTC
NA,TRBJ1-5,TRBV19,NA,CASSIEQAFSNQPQHF,TGTGCCAGTAGTATAGAACAGGCCTTTAGCAATCAGCCCCAGCATTTT
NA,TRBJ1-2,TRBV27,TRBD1,CASSLSPTGSGYTF,TGTGCCAGCAGTTTATCGCCGACAGGGTCTGGCTACACCTTC
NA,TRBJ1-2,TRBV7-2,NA,CASSSQIANYGYTF,TGTGCCAGCAGCTCTCAAATAGCTAACTATGGCTACACCTTC
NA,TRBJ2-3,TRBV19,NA,CASSSSTGRSTDTQYF,TGTGCCAGTAGTTCCTCTACAGGGCGCTCCACAGATACGCAGTATTTT
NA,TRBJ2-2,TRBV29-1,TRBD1,CSVPGTGRLAGELFF,TGCAGCGTACCCGGGACAGGGCGCCTAGCCGGGGAGCTGTTTTTT
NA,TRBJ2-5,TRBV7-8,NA,CASRGVSSRETQYF,TGTGCCAGCAGAGGGGTTTCATCTCGAGAGACCCAGTACTTC
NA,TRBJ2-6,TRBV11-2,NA,CASSPNAGANVLTF,TGTGCCAGCAGCCCAAATGCTGGGGCCAACGTCCTGACTTTC
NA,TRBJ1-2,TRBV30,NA,CAAGGAATYTF,TGTGCCGCGGGGGGGGCCGCTACCTACACCTTC
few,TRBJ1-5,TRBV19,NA,CASSPRQGRLDFGNQPQHF,TGTGCCAGTAGTCCCCGGCAGGGGCGACTTGACTTTGGGAATCAGCCCCAGCATTTT
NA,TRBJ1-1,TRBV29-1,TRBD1,CSAYWDRGNTEAFF,TGCAGCGCCTATTGGGACAGGGGGAACACTGAAGCTTTCTTT
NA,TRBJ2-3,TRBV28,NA,CASTQGGGTDTQYF,TGTGCCAGCACCCAGGGCGGGGGCACAGATACGCAGTATTTT
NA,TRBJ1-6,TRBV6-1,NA,CASSETGGSPLHF,TGTGCCAGCAGTGAAACAGGAGGGTCACCCCTCCACTTT
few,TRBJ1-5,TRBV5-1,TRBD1,CASSHQGGHHEPQHF,TGCGCCAGCAGCCACCAGGGGGGTCATCACGAGCCCCAGCATTTT
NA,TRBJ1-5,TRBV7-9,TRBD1,CASSFGTGNNQPQHF,TGTGCCAGCAGCTTCGGGACAGGGAACAATCAGCCCCAGCATTTT
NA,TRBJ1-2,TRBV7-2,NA,CASSSGGYGYTF,TGTGCCAGCAGCTCGGGGGGTTATGGCTACACCTTC
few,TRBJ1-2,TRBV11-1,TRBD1,CASSPGQGRDYGYTF,TGTGCCAGCAGCCCGGGACAGGGCAGAGACTATGGCTACACCTTC
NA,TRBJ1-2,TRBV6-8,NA,CASSYGQREDNYGYTF,TGTGCCAGCAGTTACGGCCAAAGGGAGGATAACTATGGCTACACCTTC
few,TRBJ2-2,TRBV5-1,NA,CASSSTRANTGELFF,TGCGCCAGCAGCTCCACTAGGGCGAACACCGGGGAGCTGTTTTTT
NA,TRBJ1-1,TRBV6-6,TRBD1,CASSHGQGGGEAFF,TGTGCCAGCAGTCACGGACAGGGGGGCGGGGAAGCTTTCTTT
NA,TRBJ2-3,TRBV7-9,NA,CASSLAVGLAADTQYF,TGTGCCAGCAGCTTAGCCGTCGGCCTAGCTGCAGATACGCAGTATTTT
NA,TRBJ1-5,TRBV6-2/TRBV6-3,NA,CASSYPTHSNQPQHF,TGTGCCAGCAGTTACCCGACTCATAGCAATCAGCCCCAGCATTTT
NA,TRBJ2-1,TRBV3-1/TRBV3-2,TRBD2,CASSQVLSGTVDEQFF,TGTGCCAGCAGCCAAGTCCTTAGCGGGACGGTCGATGAGCAGTTCTTC
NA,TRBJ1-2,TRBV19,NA,CASTAGQLTSYTF,TGTGCCAGTACCGCAGGACAGCTAACGAGCTACACCTTC
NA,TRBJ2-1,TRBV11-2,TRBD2,CASSPLRGRSSDEQFF,TGTGCCAGCAGCCCCCTGCGCGGGAGGAGTTCCGATGAGCAGTTCTTC
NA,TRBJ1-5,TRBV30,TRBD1,CAWSPGTGHSNQPQHF,TGTGCCTGGAGCCCCGGGACAGGACATAGCAATCAGCCCCAGCATTTT
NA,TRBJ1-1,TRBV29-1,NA,CSVGGVLNTEAFF,TGCAGCGTTGGGGGGGTACTGAACACTGAAGCTTTCTTT
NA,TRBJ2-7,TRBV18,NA,CASSPPSSNGQYF,TGTGCCAGCTCACCACCTTCGAGCAACGGGCAGTACTTC
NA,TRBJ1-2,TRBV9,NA,CASSVAAGKIGGYTF,TGTGCCAGCAGCGTAGCCGCGGGCAAAATAGGTGGCTACACCTTC
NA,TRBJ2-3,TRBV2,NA,CASSGRAGSTDTQYF,TGTGCCAGCAGTGGGAGGGCAGGGAGCACAGATACGCAGTATTTT
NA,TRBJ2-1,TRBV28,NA,CASRSGPSESNEQFF,TGTGCCAGCAGATCCGGCCCCTCGGAGTCCAATGAGCAGTTCTTC